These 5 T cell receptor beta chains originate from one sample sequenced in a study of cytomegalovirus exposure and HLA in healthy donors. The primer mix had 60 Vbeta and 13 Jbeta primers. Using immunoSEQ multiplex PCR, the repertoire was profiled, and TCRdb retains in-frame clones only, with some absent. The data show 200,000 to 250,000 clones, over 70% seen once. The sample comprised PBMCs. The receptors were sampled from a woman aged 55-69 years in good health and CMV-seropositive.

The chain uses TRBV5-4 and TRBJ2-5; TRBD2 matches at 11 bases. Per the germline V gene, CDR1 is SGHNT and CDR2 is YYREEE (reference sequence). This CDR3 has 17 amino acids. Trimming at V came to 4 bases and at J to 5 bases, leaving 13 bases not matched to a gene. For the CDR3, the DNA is TGTGCCAGCAGCCTACCGGCTAGCGGGGGGCGGCAGGAGACCCAGTACTTC. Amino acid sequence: CASSLPASGGRQETQYF. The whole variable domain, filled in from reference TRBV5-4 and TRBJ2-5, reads ETGVTQSPTHLIKTRGQQVTLRCSSQSGHNTVSWYQQALGQGPQFIFQYYREEENGRGNFPPRFSGLQFPNYSSELNVNALELDDSALYLCASSLPASGGRQETQYFGPGTRLLVL.

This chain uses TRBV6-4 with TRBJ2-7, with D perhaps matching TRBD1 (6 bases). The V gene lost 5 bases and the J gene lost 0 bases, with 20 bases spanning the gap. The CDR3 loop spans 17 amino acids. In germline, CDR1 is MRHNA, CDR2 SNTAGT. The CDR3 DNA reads TGTGCCAGCAGTAAACCTCCTCAGGGGTCCCTCTCCTACGAGCAGTACTTC. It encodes CASSKPPQGSLSYEQYF.

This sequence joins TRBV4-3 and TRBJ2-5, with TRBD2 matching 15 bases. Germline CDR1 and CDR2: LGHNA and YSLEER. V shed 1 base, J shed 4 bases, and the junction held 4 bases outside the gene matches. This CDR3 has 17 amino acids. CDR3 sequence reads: CASSQGGTSGGLETQYF. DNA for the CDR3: TGCGCCAGCAGCCAAGGGGGGACTAGCGGGGGGTTAGAGACCCAGTACTTC.

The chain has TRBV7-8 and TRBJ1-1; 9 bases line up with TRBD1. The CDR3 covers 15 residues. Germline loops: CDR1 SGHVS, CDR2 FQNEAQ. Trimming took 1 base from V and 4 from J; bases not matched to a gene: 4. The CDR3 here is CASSLETGGGTEAFF. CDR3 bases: TGTGCCAGCAGCTTAGAGACAGGGGGGGGCACTGAAGCTTTCTTT.

The CDR3 coding sequence is TGTGCCAGCTCAACAGGCCAAGAGACCCAGTACTTC. The encoded protein is CASSTGQETQYF. J is TRBJ2-5 and V is TRBV18, with a weak D call TRBD1 (5 bases). Germline CDR1 reads KGHSH; CDR2 reads LQKENI. This CDR3 is 12 amino acids long. V was shortened by 5 bases and J by 1 base, with 5 bases between the two germline ends.